The 20 T cell receptor beta chains below come from one sample, sequenced in a study of blood T cell repertoires in COVID-19. This table comes from immunoSEQ multiplex PCR, and its TCRdb copy is limited to in-frame clones, with some not included. This sample has 150,000 to 190,000 clones; more than 80% occur once, and the top ten carry around 15%. What was sequenced was peripheral blood. The receptors come from a middle-aged woman with acute or convalescent COVID-19.

The V call is TRBV2, the J call TRBJ2-3, with 7 positions matching TRBD2. Unmatched junction bases numbered 8, after V lost 0 bases and J lost 2 bases. The germline V gene has CDR1 SNHLY and CDR2 FYNNEI. CDR3 length equals 17 residues. CDR3 sequence: CASSEALLAAHTDTQYF. CDR3 bases: TGTGCCAGCAGTGAAGCGCTCCTAGCGGCGCACACAGATACGCAGTATTTT.

The chain carries TRBV5-1 and TRBJ2-1; 10 nucleotides line up with TRBD2. Germline lookup yields CDR1 SGHRS and CDR2 YFSETQ. Germline trimming cut 0 bases from V and 3 bases from J; bases unmatched to any gene: 3. CDR3 length: 16 amino acids. The CDR3 bases are TGCGCCAGCAGCTTGGTATCTAGCGGGAGCTACAATGAGCAGTTCTTC. Translated: CASSLVSSGSYNEQFF.

This chain uses TRBV19 with TRBJ1-2, with D unresolved. Trimming removed 7 bases from V and 4 bases from J, with 10 bases in between. Germline assignment: CDR1 LNHDA and CDR2 SQIVND (reference sequence). The CDR3 length is 12 residues. The CDR3 DNA is TGTGCCAGTACGGGATTTGGCTATGGCTACACCTTC. Encoded protein: CASTGFGYGYTF.

The chain recombines TRBV23-1 with TRBJ2-1; perhaps TRBD2 as D (6 bases). TRBV23-1 is treated as an ORF (open reading frame) with a function not yet certain. CDR3 length: 18 amino acids. V was cut by 4 bases and J by 5 bases, with 24 bases left in between. In DNA, the CDR3 is TGCGCCAGCAGTCCCGAATTCGAGCGGGCCCCATCCCACAATGAGCAGTTCTTC. It yields the protein CASSPEFERAPSHNEQFF.

This sequence joins TRBV7-3 and TRBJ2-1, with a tentative D call TRBD2 (5 bases). This CDR3 has 15 residues. CDR1 is SGHTA and CDR2 is FQGTGA in the germline V gene. Trimming pared 1 base from V and 9 bases from J, leaving 16 bases between. CDR3 amino acids: CASSLNRLGSGEQFF. The CDR3 DNA sequence: TGTGCCAGCAGCTTAAATCGGTTGGGGAGTGGTGAGCAGTTCTTC.

The chain links TRBV11-3 to TRBJ2-7, with 8 bases that match TRBD2. The trim removed 0 bases at V and 3 bases at J, leaving 13 bases unmatched. The CDR3 loop spans 18 amino acids. The germline gives CDR1 SGHNT, CDR2 YENEEA. Written as DNA, the CDR3 is TGTGCCAGCAGCTTAGATGTGGTTAGCGGGATAGCATTCTACGAGCAGTACTTC. Translation gives CASSLDVVSGIAFYEQYF. Combining the CDR3 with reference TRBV11-3 and TRBJ2-7 gives the whole variable domain EAGVVQSPRYKIIEKKQPVAFWCNPISGHNTLYWYLQNLGQGPELLIRYENEEAVDDSQLPKDRFSAERLKGVDSTLKIQPAELGDSAVYLCASSLDVVSGIAFYEQYFGPGTRLTVT.

J is TRBJ2-7 and V is TRBV27, with 8 bases that match TRBD2. V lost 5 bases to trimming and J lost 3 bases; unmatched junction nucleotides: 6. The length of the CDR3 is 14 residues. Germline lookup yields CDR1 MNHEY and CDR2 SMNVEV (reference sequence). CDR3 nucleotide sequence: TGTGCCAGCAGTCCGCGGGGGGCAGTCTACGAGCAGTACTTC. This sequence encodes CASSPRGAVYEQYF.

This chain connects TRBV7-2 to TRBJ1-1; 7 nucleotides match TRBD1. Losses at the gene ends were 0 bases for V and 4 bases for J; bases not matched to a gene: 2. Germline V gene sequence: CDR1 SGHTA, CDR2 FQGNSA. This CDR3 spans 14 amino acids. The CDR3 loop is CASSLAPGGTEAFF. CDR3 bases: TGTGCCAGCAGCTTAGCTCCAGGGGGCACTGAAGCTTTCTTT. The complete variable domain, with remaining parts taken from reference TRBV7-2 and TRBJ1-1, reads GAGVSQSPSNKVTEKGKDVELRCDPISGHTALYWYRQSLGQGLEFLIYFQGNSAPDKSGLPSDRFSAERTGGSVSTLTIQRTQQEDSAVYLCASSLAPGGTEAFFGQGTRLTVV.

V gene TRBV9 combines with J gene TRBJ1-1; TRBD1 might be the D (5 bases). Germline CDR1 SGDLS, CDR2 YYNGEE. V was shortened by 1 base and J by 4 bases, with 14 bases between the two germline ends. The CDR3 loop spans 15 amino acids. Written as DNA, the CDR3 is TGTGCCAGCAGCGTACTTGGCTCTAGGGGCACTGAAGCTTTCTTT. Residues: CASSVLGSRGTEAFF. Together with reference TRBV9 and TRBJ1-1, the CDR3 gives the full variable domain: DSGVTQTPKHLITATGQRVTLRCSPRSGDLSVYWYQQSLDQGLQFLIQYYNGEERAKGNILERFSAQQFPDLHSELNLSSLELGDSALYFCASSVLGSRGTEAFFGQGTRLTVV.

This clone was found once. The chain joins TRBV2 to TRBJ1-1; D ambiguous. The germline V gene has CDR1 SNHLY and CDR2 FYNNEI. The V and J ends lost 3 bases and 3 bases respectively, with 5 bases between them. The CDR3 runs 12 residues. The CDR3 loop reads CASSEGYTEAFF. The CDR3 bases are TGTGCCAGCAGTGAGGGCTACACTGAAGCTTTCTTT.

J is TRBJ2-1 and V is TRBV29-1; 8 bases map to TRBD1. Germline V gene sequence: CDR1 SQVTM, CDR2 ANQGSEA. Losses at the gene ends were 3 bases for V and 3 bases for J; bases not matched to a gene: 7. This CDR3 has 15 residues. The CDR3 coding sequence is TGCAGCGTTGACCGGACAGGGTCAATCTACAATGAGCAGTTCTTC. Protein: CSVDRTGSIYNEQFF.

The genes are TRBV11-2 and TRBJ2-3; D gene ambiguous. CDR3 length: 14 amino acids. Trimming pared 5 bases from V and 0 bases from J, leaving 9 bases between. CDR1 SGHAT and CDR2 FQNNGV come from the germline V gene. The CDR3 sequence is CASSPGASTDTQYF. CDR3 bases: TGTGCCAGCAGCCCCGGTGCTAGCACAGATACGCAGTATTTT.

The table lists this clone with a few counts. The chain couples TRBV7-3 to TRBJ2-7, with 10 nucleotides matching TRBD1. The CDR3 length is 13 residues. V dropped 4 bases and J dropped 3; count of bases not matched to a gene: 0. The germline V gene encodes CDR1 SGHTA and CDR2 FQGTGA. The CDR3 region is CASSWTGGYEQYF. CDR3 sequence (DNA): TGTGCCAGCAGCTGGACAGGGGGCTACGAGCAGTACTTC. Variable domain in full (rest from reference TRBV7-3 and TRBJ2-7): GAGVSQTPSNKVTEKGKYVELRCDPISGHTALYWYRQSLGQGPEFLIYFQGTGAADDSGLPNDRFFAVRPEGSVSTLKIQRTERGDSAVYLCASSWTGGYEQYFGPGTRLTVT.

This clone came up once. V usage is TRBV2 and J usage is TRBJ2-3; 8 nucleotides line up with TRBD2. The germline V gene has CDR1 SNHLY and CDR2 FYNNEI. With V trimmed by 3 bases and J by 1 base, 9 bases remained unmatched. The CDR3 extends over 17 amino acids. CDR3 nucleotide sequence: TGTGCCAGCAGTGACTGGGAGGGACTAGAAGGCACAGATACGCAGTATTTT. It yields the protein CASSDWEGLEGTDTQYF.

This clone occurred once. The rearrangement links TRBV7-8 to TRBJ2-2; 11 bases align to TRBD2. Trimming cost V 5 bases and J 4 bases; bases outside gene matches: 6. The CDR3 contains 16 residues. Germline V gives CDR1 SGHVS, CDR2 FQNEAQ. The CDR3 sequence: CASSKLAGGVTGELFF. The CDR3, as DNA: TGTGCCAGCAGCAAGCTAGCGGGAGGAGTCACCGGGGAGCTGTTTTTT.

This chain uses TRBV28 with TRBJ2-1; D perhaps matches TRBD1 (7 bases). Trimming took 8 bases from V and 4 from J, leaving 15 bases between them. The CDR3 totals 14 residues. Germline CDR1 and CDR2: MDHEN and SYDVKM. Written as DNA, the CDR3 is TGTGCCAGCCAGGGGGGTTATAGATACAATGAGCAGTTCTTC. This gives the protein CASQGGYRYNEQFF.

The chain carries TRBV4-1 and TRBJ2-3; D possibly corresponds to TRBD2 (5 bases). Between the trimmed V and J ends, which lost 4 bases and 8 bases, there was a span of 10 bases. CDR3 length: 12 amino acids. Germline CDR1 MGHRA, CDR2 YSYEKL. CDR3 in DNA: TGCGCCAGCAGCCTAGACGGGGTTACGCAGTATTTT. It codes for CASSLDGVTQYF.

The chain joins TRBV5-6 to TRBJ1-1; D might be TRBD1 (6 bases). The germline V gene encodes CDR1 SGHDT and CDR2 YYEEEE. The CDR3 extends over 13 amino acids. The V end was cut by 1 base, the J end by 6 bases, with 10 bases between. CDR3 nucleotides: TGTGCCAGCAGCTTGTCTGGGGGCTCTGAAGCTTTCTTT. This translates into CASSLSGGSEAFF.

This chain's CDR3 is CASSSGPGQGFF. Here the CDR3 DNA reads TGTGCCAGCAGCTCCGGGCCGGGACAGGGATTCTTC. This chain uses TRBV7-2 with TRBJ2-1; 9 bases map to TRBD1. The length of the CDR3 is 12 residues. The germline CDR1 and CDR2 sequences are SGHTA and FQGNSA. V lost 4 bases to trimming and J lost 16 bases; unmatched junction nucleotides: 8.

Details on this clone: Other DNA sequences in the same sample also yield this CDR3. The rearrangement links TRBV9 to TRBJ1-3; TRBD1 matches at 10 bases. Trimming cost V 2 bases and J 1 base; bases outside gene matches: 0. Germline assignment: CDR1 SGDLS and CDR2 YYNGEE. The length of the CDR3 is 15 residues. CDR3 loop: CASSVGQGSGNTIYF. The CDR3 coding sequence is TGTGCCAGCAGCGTGGGACAGGGGTCTGGAAACACCATATATTTT.